This T cell receptor (beta chain) emerged from a study of blood T cell repertoires in COVID-19. Overall study: Samples taken during acute and convalescent COVID-19 were collected in the United States, Italy and Spain. Nucleic acid was either cDNA or gDNA, and it came from T cells, B-cell-depleted T cells, or PBMCs.

As handled by the study authors: Amplification from reference gene primers served as the basis for estimated nucleated cell counts. Data came from immunoSEQ multiplex PCR; TCRdb stores just in-frame clones and leaves some out. V and J calls and clone size are copied from that table; D and trimming were computed from the DNA. The sample records 150,000 or so clones, roughly 82% being singletons. Trimming removed 2 bases from V and 6 bases from J; junction bases left unmatched: 7. CDR3 length: 16 amino acids. Germline CDR1 reads MNHEY; CDR2 reads SVGAGI. V gene TRBV6-5 combines with J gene TRBJ2-1, with 10 nucleotides matching TRBD2. Sample: peripheral blood. The receptor was isolated from a woman between 65 and 79 years old with acute or convalescent COVID-19. The CDR3 bases are TGTGCCAGCAGTTACCCCACTAGCGGGAAACCCAATGAGCAGTTCTTC. Its protein product is CASSYPTSGKPNEQFF.